This TCR beta chain was identified during a study of beta chain features in type 1 diabetes. Study-level findings and limits: The naive, central memory and Treg TCRB repertoires looked more alike in patients than they did in healthy donors.

On this clone: Its specificity is unknown. Other DNA sequences in the sample encode the same CDR3.

In germline, CDR1 is KGHSH, CDR2 LQKENI. CDR3 length equals 15 residues. The V end was cut by 3 bases, the J end by 1 base, with 11 bases between. Expressed TCRB transcripts got sequenced, as all isolated RNA was reverse transcribed. Clones were read by immunoSEQ multiplex PCR, and TCRdb kept only the in-frame ones, dropping some. The table lists 900,000 or so clones, 15% to 20% of them singletons. This receptor was obtained from a woman between 18 and 30 years old in good health. The sequenced sample consisted of naive CD4+ T cells from blood. The chain uses TRBV18 and TRBJ2-3; TRBD2 is a possible D gene (5 bases). The CDR3 is CASSPTGLGTDTQYF. The CDR3 DNA sequence: TGTGCCAGCTCACCTACGGGATTAGGCACAGATACGCAGTATTTT.